The T cell receptor (beta chain) described here comes from a study of T cell responses to AZD1222 COVID-19 vaccine. The protocol was immunoSEQ multiplex PCR, while the TCRdb copy is restricted to in-frame clones and leaves out a portion. The sample shows 120,000 or so clones, 85% to 95% of them seen only once. Study-wide findings and caveats: Reportedly, nearly half the spike-specific TCRs target unmutated variant regions. Following two doses of AZD1222, Spike-specific TCR breadth and depth rose. It should be noted that donors were predominantly white British and more often female, and clonal diversity was possibly underestimated.

In regard to this clone: Its target is not known.

Germline V CDR1 and CDR2: LGHDT, YNNKEL (reference sequence). Losses at the gene ends were 1 base for V and 8 bases for J; bases not matched to a gene: 3. The CDR3 sequence is 14 residues long. V is TRBV3-1 (or the pseudogene TRBV3-2) and J is TRBJ1-4, with 8 bases lining up with TRBD1. The clonotype comes from an adult in good health. The sample here was peripheral blood, taken on day 0 of AZD1222 vaccination. The DNA of the CDR3 is TGTGCCAGCAGCCAAGTACAGGGGGGCGAAAAACTGTTTTTT. Amino acid sequence: CASSQVQGGEKLFF.